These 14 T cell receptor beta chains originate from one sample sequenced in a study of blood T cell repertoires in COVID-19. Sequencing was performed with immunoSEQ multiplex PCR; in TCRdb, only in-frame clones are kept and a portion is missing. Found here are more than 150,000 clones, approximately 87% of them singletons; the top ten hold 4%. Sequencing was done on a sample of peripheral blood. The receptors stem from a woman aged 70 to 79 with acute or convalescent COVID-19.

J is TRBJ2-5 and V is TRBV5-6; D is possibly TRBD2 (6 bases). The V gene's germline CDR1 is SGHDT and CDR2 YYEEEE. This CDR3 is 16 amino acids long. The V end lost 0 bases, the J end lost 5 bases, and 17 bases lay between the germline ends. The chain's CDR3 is CASSLAFAQGGETQYF. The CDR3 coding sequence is TGTGCCAGCAGCTTGGCCTTTGCGCAGGGAGGCGAGACCCAGTACTTC.

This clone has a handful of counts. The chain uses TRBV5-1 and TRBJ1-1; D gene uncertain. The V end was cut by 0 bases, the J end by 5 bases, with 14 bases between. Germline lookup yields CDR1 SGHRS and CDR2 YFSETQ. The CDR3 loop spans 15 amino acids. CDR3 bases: TGCGCCAGCAGCTTGGCCGCAGGTATCGTGACTGAAGCTTTCTTT. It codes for CASSLAAGIVTEAFF.

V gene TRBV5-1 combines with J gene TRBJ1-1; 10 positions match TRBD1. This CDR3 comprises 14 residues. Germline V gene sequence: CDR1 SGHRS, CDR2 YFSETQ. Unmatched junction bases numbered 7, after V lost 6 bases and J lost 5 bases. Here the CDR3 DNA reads TGCGCCAGCACCAGACAGGGGGCTCGGACTGAAGCTTTCTTT. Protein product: CASTRQGARTEAFF. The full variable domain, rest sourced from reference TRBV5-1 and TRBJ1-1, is KAGVTQTPRYLIKTRGQQVTLSCSPISGHRSVSWYQQTPGQGLQFLFEYFSETQRNKGNFPGRFSGRQFSNSRSEMNVSTLELGDSALYLCASTRQGARTEAFFGQGTRLTVV.

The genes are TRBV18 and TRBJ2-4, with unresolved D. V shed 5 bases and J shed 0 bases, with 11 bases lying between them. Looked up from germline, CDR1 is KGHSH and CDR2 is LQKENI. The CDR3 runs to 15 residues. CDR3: CASSESRLAKNIQYF. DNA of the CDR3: TGTGCCAGCTCAGAAAGTAGACTAGCCAAAAACATTCAGTACTTC. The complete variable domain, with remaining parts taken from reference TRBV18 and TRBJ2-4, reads NAGVMQNPRHLVRRRGQEARLRCSPMKGHSHVYWYRQLPEEGLKFMVYLQKENIIDESGMPKERFSAEFPKEGPSILRIQQVVRGDSAAYFCASSESRLAKNIQYFGAGTRLSVL.

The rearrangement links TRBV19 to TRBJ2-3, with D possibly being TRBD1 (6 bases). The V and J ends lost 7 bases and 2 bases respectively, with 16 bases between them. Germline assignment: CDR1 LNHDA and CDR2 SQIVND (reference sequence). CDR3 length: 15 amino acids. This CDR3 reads CASKHTGWDTDTQYF. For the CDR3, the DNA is TGTGCCAGTAAACACACAGGGTGGGACACAGATACGCAGTATTTT.

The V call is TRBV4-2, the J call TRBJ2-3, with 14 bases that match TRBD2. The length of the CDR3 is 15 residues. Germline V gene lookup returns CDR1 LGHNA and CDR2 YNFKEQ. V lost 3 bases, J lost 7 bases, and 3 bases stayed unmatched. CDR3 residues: CASSHGLAGGNTQYF. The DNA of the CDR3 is TGTGCCAGCAGCCACGGACTAGCGGGGGGAAATACGCAGTATTTT.

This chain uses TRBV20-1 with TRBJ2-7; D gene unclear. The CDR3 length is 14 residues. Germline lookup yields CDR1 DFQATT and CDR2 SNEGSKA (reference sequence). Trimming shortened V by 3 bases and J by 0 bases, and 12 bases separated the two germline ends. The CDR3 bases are TGCAGTGCTAGTGGGAAAAGGAGCTCCTACGAGCAGTACTTC. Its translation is CSASGKRSSYEQYF.

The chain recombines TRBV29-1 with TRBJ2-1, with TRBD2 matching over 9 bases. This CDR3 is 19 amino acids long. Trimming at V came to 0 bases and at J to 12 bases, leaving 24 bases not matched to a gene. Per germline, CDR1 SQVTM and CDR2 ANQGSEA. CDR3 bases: TGCAGCGTTGAAGATGTTAGCGGGAGTTTCGAAATCACCCGCGACGGGCAGTTCTTC. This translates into CSVEDVSGSFEITRDGQFF.

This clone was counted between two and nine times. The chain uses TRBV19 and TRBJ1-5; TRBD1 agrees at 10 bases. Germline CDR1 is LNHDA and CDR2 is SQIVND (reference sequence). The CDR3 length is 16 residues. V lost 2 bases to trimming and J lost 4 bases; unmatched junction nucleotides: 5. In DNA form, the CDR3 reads TGTGCCAGTAGTATAAGACAGGGGGCGTATAATCAGCCCCAGCATTTT. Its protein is CASSIRQGAYNQPQHF.

CDR3 amino acids: CASSVEPGLKTQYF. CDR3 sequence (DNA): TGTGCCAGCAGCGTAGAGCCGGGACTTAAGACCCAGTACTTC. The V and J genes are TRBV9 and TRBJ2-5; D might be TRBD2 (6 bases). CDR1 is SGDLS and CDR2 is YYNGEE in the germline V gene. Trimming left V 0 bases short and J 6 bases short, with 12 bases between. The CDR3 is made up of 14 amino acids.

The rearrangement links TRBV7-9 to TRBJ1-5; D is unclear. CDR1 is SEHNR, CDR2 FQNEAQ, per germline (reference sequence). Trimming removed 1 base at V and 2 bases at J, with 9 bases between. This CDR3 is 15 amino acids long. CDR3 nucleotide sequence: TGTGCCAGCAGCTTAGGTGGGCGAGGCAATCAGCCCCAGCATTTT. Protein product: CASSLGGRGNQPQHF.

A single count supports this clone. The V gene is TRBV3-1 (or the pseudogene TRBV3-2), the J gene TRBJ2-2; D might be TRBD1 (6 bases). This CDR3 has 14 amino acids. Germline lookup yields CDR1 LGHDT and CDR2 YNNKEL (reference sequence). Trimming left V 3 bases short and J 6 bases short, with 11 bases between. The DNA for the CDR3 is TGTGCCAGCAGCCAGCTGGCAGGGGCCGGGGAGCTGTTTTTT. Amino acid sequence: CASSQLAGAGELFF.

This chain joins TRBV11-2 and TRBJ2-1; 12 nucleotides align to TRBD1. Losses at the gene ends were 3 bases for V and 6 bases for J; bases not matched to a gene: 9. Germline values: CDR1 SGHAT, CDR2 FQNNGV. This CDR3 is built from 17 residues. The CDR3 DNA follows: TGTGCCAGCAGCTTGTCGTGGGGGACAGGGGGCATCAATGAGCAGTTCTTC. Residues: CASSLSWGTGGINEQFF.

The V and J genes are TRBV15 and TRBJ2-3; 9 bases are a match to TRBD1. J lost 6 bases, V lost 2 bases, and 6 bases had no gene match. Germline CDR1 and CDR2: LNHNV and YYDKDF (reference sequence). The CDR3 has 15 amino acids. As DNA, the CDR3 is TGTGCCACCAGCAGAAAACAGGGGGCCCCGGATACGCAGTATTTT. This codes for CATSRKQGAPDTQYF. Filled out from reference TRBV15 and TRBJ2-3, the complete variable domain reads DAMVIQNPRYQVTQFGKPVTLSCSQTLNHNVMYWYQQKSSQAPKLLFHYYDKDFNNEADTPDNFQSRRPNTSFCFLDIRSPGLGDTAMYLCATSRKQGAPDTQYFGPGTRLTVL.